This entry describes one T cell receptor (beta chain). The table lists this clone with a few counts. What this receptor recognizes is not known. No much larger clonotype is one base removed from it; base qualities were not supplied. The data are from a study of OX40 agonist ivuxolimab in advanced cancers. Background on the whole study: Ivuxolimab was an agonistic, fully human IgG2 monoclonal antibody directed against OX40 (CD134), a costimulatory receptor. Intravenous ivuxolimab was administered to patients every 2 weeks at six dose levels: 0.01, 0.1, 0.3, 1.5, 3 and 10 mg/kg. Patients were allowed to have had prior anti-PD-1, anti-PD-L1 or anti-CTLA-4 therapy, and around 40% of the dose-escalation patients had previously received checkpoint inhibitors. The dose-escalation cohort was about 83% male with a mean age of approximately 60 years, ranging from roughly 20 to 80. The monotherapy dose-escalation portion (N of about 49 patients) of the phase I ivuxolimab trial is reported in the paper. The purpose of peripheral TCRbeta sequencing was to test whether ivuxolimab changed TCR sequence diversity and led to clonal T-cell expansion. Among the approximately 50 dose-escalation patients, approximately 20 had hepatocellular carcinoma, about 15 melanoma, 9 renal cell carcinoma and 9 head and neck cancer. Partial responses occurred in three dose-escalation patients, of whom one had hepatocellular carcinoma and two had cutaneous melanoma. The study at large found these results: After ivuxolimab, expanded clones were on average more numerous among CD8+ T cells than among CD4+ T cells. In the 0.1-3.0 mg/kg groups, partial responders were among the patients with the lowest normalized peripheral clonal expansion, particularly in CD8+ T cells. Antigen specificity was not determined for the clonally expanded peripheral T cells. At doses from 0.1 to 3.0 mg/kg, clonal expansion was seen in both CD4+ and CD8+ blood T cells between baseline and week 6. Low levels of normalized T-cell clonal expansion were also seen in some nonresponding patients.

For sequencing of the TCRbeta CDR3 region, genomic DNA was extracted from the sorted cells. The immunoSEQ Assay was used to sequence the TCRbeta CDR3 regions. This is the immuneACCESS table as TCRdb keeps it, with only in-frame sequences that have V and J called. A part of the clones is gone; compared with another copy, unresolved V genes explain less than half, and the rest is unexplained. Counted in this sample were about 100,000 clones; around 90% of them appeared once. 0.45% to 0.65% of the sample belongs to the ten largest clones. Patients with autoimmune disease history or receiving systemic immunosuppression were excluded from the trial. Peripheral blood for TCR sequencing was drawn from every dose cohort at baseline, at cycle 4 day 1 and at cycle 7 day 1. The samples were drawn from a first-in-human, open-label, multicenter phase I dose-escalation trial of ivuxolimab. Adults with locally advanced or metastatic melanoma, renal cell carcinoma, hepatocellular carcinoma or head and neck squamous cell carcinoma were enrolled in the trial. Before TCR sequencing, CD4+ T cells and CD8+ T cells from peripheral blood were sorted into separate populations.

This sequence was found in an adult with an advanced solid tumor such as melanoma, head and neck, liver or kidney cancer. The source material was CD4+ or CD8+ T cells sorted from blood, sampled in a trial of the OX40 agonist ivuxolimab.

In nucleotide form, the sequence is TGCGCCAGCAGCTTGAGGGGTAGCGGGAGATTTGGCGGGGAGCTGTTTTTT. Translated, it reads CASSLRGSGRFGGELFF. The chain is encoded by TRBV5-1 joined to TRBJ2-2; 9 junctional bases match TRBD2. V is pruned by 1 base and J by 7 bases, leaving 11 bases of the junction without a gene match. There are 17 amino acids in the CDR3, from cysteine to phenylalanine inclusive. The CDR3 DNA has 51 bases and is translated from base 1. CDR1 SGHRS and CDR2 YFSETQ were looked up in the germline V gene.